The entry below describes one T cell receptor beta chain. Other DNA variants within this sample encode the same CDR3. Generated by immunoSEQ multiplex PCR, the TCRdb table keeps only in-frame clones and is missing some. The table lists 350,000 to 400,000 clones, roughly 90% of them singletons. The entry originates in a study of blood T cell repertoires in COVID-19. About the research overall: The study drew acute and convalescent COVID-19 samples from the United States, Italy and Spain.

In terms of age and location, participants ranged from roughly 18 to 100 years and lived in under 30 US areas. In assigning cohorts, the study relied on participant-reported clinical history. The specimen was PBMCs or T cells enriched from blood (not recorded which). This clonotype was sampled from a woman in her thirties or forties who had been exposed to COVID-19.

This CDR3 is CSVEAGGTEAFF. Written as DNA, the CDR3 is TGCAGCGTTGAGGCAGGTGGCACTGAAGCTTTCTTT. The rearrangement links TRBV29-1 to TRBJ1-1; no clear D gene. Between the trimmed V and J ends, which lost 3 bases and 4 bases, there was a span of 9 bases. The CDR3 totals 12 residues. Germline CDR1 reads SQVTM; CDR2 reads ANQGSEA.